This T cell receptor beta chain was documented in a study of technical replicates of blood from a handful of donors. Clones were sequenced by immunoSEQ multiplex PCR, and TCRdb holds only the in-frame ones, with some missing. The sample includes about 75,000 clones, 85% to 95% of them seen just once. Germline values: CDR1 SGDLS, CDR2 YYNGEE. This CDR3 contains 13 residues. Trimming stripped 0 bases from V and 6 bases from J, with 6 bases between. The sample was T cells isolated from PBMCs. The sequence was obtained from a human donor in good health. The chain recombines TRBV9 with TRBJ2-2, with no clear D. The CDR3 DNA sequence: TGTGCCAGCAGCGTAGTTGAGTCCGGGGAGCTGTTTTTT. Translating gives CASSVVESGELFF.